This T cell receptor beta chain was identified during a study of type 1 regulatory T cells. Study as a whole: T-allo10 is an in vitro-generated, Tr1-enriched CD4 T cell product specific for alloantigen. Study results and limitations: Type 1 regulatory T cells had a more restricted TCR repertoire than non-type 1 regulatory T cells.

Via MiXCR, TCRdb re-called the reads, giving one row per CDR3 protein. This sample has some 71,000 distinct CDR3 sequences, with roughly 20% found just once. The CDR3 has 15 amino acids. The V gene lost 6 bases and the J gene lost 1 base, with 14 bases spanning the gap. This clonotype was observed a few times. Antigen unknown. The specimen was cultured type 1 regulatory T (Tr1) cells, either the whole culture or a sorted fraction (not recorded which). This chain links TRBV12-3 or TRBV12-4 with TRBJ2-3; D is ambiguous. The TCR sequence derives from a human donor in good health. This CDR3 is CASSPHGTRTDTQYF. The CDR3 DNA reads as TGTGCCAGCAGCCCTCACGGAACGCGCACAGATACGCAGTATTTT.